One and the same sample provided the 31 T cell receptor beta chains below, sequenced in a study of blood T cells in healthy people across ages. It was with a sample-barcoded 5' primer and a J-beta primer mix that a second PCR of about 6 to 12 cycles was run. TCRdb used MiXCR to reprocess the 5' RACE reads, holding one entry per CDR3 protein. The data contain under 800,000 distinct CDR3 sequences, roughly 47% of them singletons. Sequencing used blood. The receptors were sampled from an older woman in good health.

The rearrangement links TRBV7-9 to TRBJ2-1; 7 nucleotides agree with TRBD2. CDR3 length: 16 residues. Trimming cost V 1 base and J 7 bases; bases outside gene matches: 10. Germline V gene data show CDR1 as SEHNR and CDR2 as FQNEAQ (reference sequence). The CDR3 loop reads CASSLDSSGGRNEQFF. CDR3 bases: TGTGCCAGCAGCTTAGACTCTAGCGGCGGCCGGAATGAGCAGTTCTTC.

V gene TRBV6-5 combines with J gene TRBJ2-1; no firm D call. From germline, CDR1 is MNHEY and CDR2 SVGAGI. Trimming stripped 2 bases from V and 10 bases from J, with 9 bases between. CDR3 size: 12 residues. CDR3 sequence: CASSYPDGEQFF. The CDR3 DNA sequence: TGTGCCAGCAGTTACCCGGATGGGGAGCAGTTCTTC.

This clonotype was seen more than once but under ten times. This rearrangement joins TRBV25-1 to TRBJ2-5, with 12 bases that match TRBD2. The CDR3 covers 16 residues. Trimming at V came to 4 bases and at J to 2 bases, leaving 5 bases not matched to a gene. Germline V gene lookup returns CDR1 MGHDK and CDR2 SYGVNS. In nucleotides, the CDR3 is TGTGCCAGCAGTGGATGGACTAGCGGGGATCAAGAGACCCAGTACTTC. Encoded protein: CASSGWTSGDQETQYF.

This clonotype has just a few counts. A much larger clonotype is one base distant, so this may be a read error. The gene calls are TRBV12-3 or TRBV12-4 and TRBJ2-7, with D tentatively TRBD1 or TRBD2 (5 bases each). The CDR3 runs to 13 residues. Trimming shortened V by 2 bases and J by 5 bases, and 10 bases separated the two germline ends. CDR3 region: CASSLPGRDEQYF. CDR3 sequence (DNA): TGTGCCAGCAGTTTACCAGGGCGGGACGAGCAGTACTTC.

In this sample, this clonotype turned up a few times. This rearrangement joins TRBV29-1 to TRBJ2-7; 8 nucleotides line up with TRBD1. V trimming: 4 bases; J trimming: 2 bases; junction bases outside the gene matches: 4. The CDR3 has 13 amino acids. Germline-derived CDR1 and CDR2 are SQVTM and ANQGSEA. DNA for the CDR3: TGCAGCGTTGCGGGACAGGTACCCTACGAGCAGTACTTC. Protein: CSVAGQVPYEQYF.

The chain couples TRBV5-1 to TRBJ1-1; no clear D gene. The CDR3 consists of 13 residues. Trimming cost V 1 base and J 10 bases, with 14 bases left between them. Per the germline V gene, CDR1 is SGHRS and CDR2 is YFSETQ. The CDR3 region has the DNA TGCGCCAGCAGCTTGATGGAGGCGGCGGTAGCTTTCTTT. Translating it yields CASSLMEAAVAFF.

The rearrangement joins TRBV20-1 to TRBJ1-5; TRBD1 matches 8 bases. This CDR3 has 13 amino acids. With 6 bases clipped from V and 2 bases from J, the junction kept 3 bases outside the gene matches. Germline loops: CDR1 DFQATT, CDR2 SNEGSKA (reference sequence). The CDR3 DNA sequence: TGCAGTGCCAAGACAGGGGGCAATCAGCCCCAGCATTTT. Its protein product is CSAKTGGNQPQHF.

This sequence joins TRBV29-1 and TRBJ1-1; D ambiguous. The CDR3 loop spans 12 amino acids. V lost 5 bases and J 6 bases, leaving 13 bases between the germline ends. Germline CDR1 reads SQVTM; CDR2 reads ANQGSEA. The CDR3 loop is CSVSTLVPEAFF. As DNA, the CDR3 is TGCAGCGTTTCGACGCTCGTCCCTGAAGCTTTCTTT.

The chain employs TRBV20-1 and TRBJ2-1, with D maybe TRBD2 (5 bases). The end of the DNA is better explained by TRBJ2-7, so the J call may be wrong. CDR1 and CDR2 (germline): DFQATT, SNEGSKA (reference sequence). This CDR3 is built from 15 residues. The CDR3 loop reads CSAPTGKSSYNEQYF. CDR3 coding DNA: TGCAGTGCTCCTACCGGGAAGAGCTCCTACAATGAGCAGTACTTC.

This chain's CDR3 is CASSYSGGGNNSPLHF. DNA for the CDR3: TGTGCCAGCAGTTACTCCGGCGGAGGCAATAATTCACCCCTCCACTTT. The chain employs TRBV6-5 and TRBJ1-6; D unclear. From germline, CDR1 is MNHEY and CDR2 SVGAGI. The CDR3 sequence is 16 residues long. Between the trimmed V and J ends, which lost 0 bases and 5 bases, there was a span of 11 bases.

This clonotype was observed a single time. V usage is TRBV6-1 and J usage is TRBJ1-6; no clear D. Germline V gene data show CDR1 as MNHNS and CDR2 as SASEGT. Trimming cost V 7 bases and J 7 bases, with 23 bases left between them. CDR3 size: 17 residues. In nucleotides, the CDR3 is TGTGCCAGCAATAAAGAAGGGAAACAAATTTCCAATTCACCCCTCCACTTT. Protein sequence: CASNKEGKQISNSPLHF.

This clonotype was picked up many times. The rearrangement joins TRBV27 to TRBJ1-2, with a possible D match to TRBD1 (5 bases). Germline CDR1 reads MNHEY; CDR2 reads SMNVEV (reference sequence). V lost 2 bases to trimming and J lost 4 bases, with 8 bases between them. This CDR3 has 13 amino acids. CDR3 sequence reads: CASSLQGTYGYTF. CDR3 coding DNA: TGTGCCAGCAGTTTACAAGGGACCTATGGCTACACCTTC.

This rearrangement joins TRBV29-1 to TRBJ2-7; a possible D gene is TRBD1 (6 bases). V gave up 1 base and J gave up 6 bases, with 19 bases separating them. The germline V gene encodes CDR1 SQVTM and CDR2 ANQGSEA. The CDR3 length is 15 residues. CDR3 DNA: TGCAGCGTTGAAGTTGGGACATGGGTGGGCTCCGAGCAGTACTTC. This gives the protein CSVEVGTWVGSEQYF.

V gene TRBV20-1 combines with J gene TRBJ2-5, with 7 bases fitting TRBD2. The CDR3 contains 14 residues. Germline values: CDR1 DFQATT, CDR2 SNEGSKA (reference sequence). After removal of 3 bases from V and 4 bases from J, the junction contained 8 bases not matched to a gene. The CDR3 DNA follows: TGCAGTGCTAGGTCCAGCGGGGCGGGAGAGACCCAGTACTTC. Translating gives CSARSSGAGETQYF.

This clonotype was seen only a few times. The chain links TRBV3-1 to TRBJ1-1, with D uncertain. This CDR3 is built from 15 residues. Trimming cost V 4 bases and J 5 bases, with 17 bases left between them. Germline lookup yields CDR1 LGHDT and CDR2 YNNKEL (reference sequence). As DNA, the CDR3 is TGTGCCAGCAGCCGGAATAAGGAGATCGGAACTGAAGCTTTCTTT. Protein sequence: CASSRNKEIGTEAFF.

About this clonotype itself: A read error may explain this, as a much larger clone is one base away. The chain employs TRBV6-2 or TRBV6-3 and TRBJ2-5, with 7 bases fitting TRBD2. V trimming: 7 bases; J trimming: 11 bases; junction bases outside the gene matches: 16. Germline CDR1 and CDR2: MNHEY and SVGEGT. This CDR3 spans 14 amino acids. The CDR3: CASIAGAFYNEQYF. Here the CDR3 DNA reads TGTGCCAGCATTGCGGGAGCCTTTTACAATGAGCAGTACTTC.

The chain couples TRBV18 to TRBJ2-5; D not certain. This CDR3 is 13 amino acids long. CDR1 is KGHSH, CDR2 LQKENI, per germline. The V end was cut by 3 bases, the J end by 2 bases, with 7 bases between. The CDR3 is CASSPYLQETQYF. The CDR3 DNA reads TGTGCCAGCTCACCGTACTTACAAGAGACCCAGTACTTC.

The V and J genes are TRBV7-3 and TRBJ2-3; 9 positions match TRBD1. The CDR3 contains 16 residues. The trim removed 5 bases at V and 4 bases at J, leaving 10 bases unmatched. Germline lookup yields CDR1 SGHTA and CDR2 FQGTGA. The CDR3 DNA sequence: TGTGCCAGCAGCCCCTGGGGACAGGGTAGCGCAGATACGCAGTATTTT. Its protein product is CASSPWGQGSADTQYF.

The rearrangement joins TRBV5-1 to TRBJ2-3; 11 positions match TRBD2. With 2 bases clipped from V and 5 bases from J, the junction kept 7 bases outside the gene matches. From germline, CDR1 is SGHRS and CDR2 YFSETQ. The CDR3 loop spans 16 amino acids. The CDR3, as DNA: TGCGCCAGCAGCTTTTTAGCGGGAGGGTCGGGAGATACGCAGTATTTT. Its translation is CASSFLAGGSGDTQYF.

Ten or more counts support this clonotype. The V and J genes are TRBV29-1 and TRBJ2-1; possible D gene TRBD2, 5 bases. With 3 bases removed from V and 8 bases from J, the gap between germline ends came to 20 bases. From germline, CDR1 is SQVTM and CDR2 ANQGSEA. This CDR3 is 15 amino acids long. CDR3 in DNA: TGCAGCGTTGAGGAGGTAGTCTCGGCTGTCGATGAGCAGTTCTTC. As protein: CSVEEVVSAVDEQFF.

This clonotype was counted between two and nine times. The chain combines TRBV2 with TRBJ1-4, with a tentative D call TRBD1 (6 bases). Germline values: CDR1 SNHLY, CDR2 FYNNEI. This CDR3 region has 15 residues. Between the trimmed V and J ends, which lost 7 bases and 7 bases, there was a span of 19 bases. CDR3 loop: CASNVPGGSGEKLFF. CDR3 nucleotides: TGTGCCAGCAACGTGCCGGGGGGCTCTGGTGAAAAACTGTTTTTT.

The chain is built from TRBV4-3 and TRBJ2-4; no clear D. Per the germline V gene, CDR1 is LGHNA and CDR2 is YSLEER. The germline V and J ends were trimmed by 2 bases and 2 bases, with 19 bases remaining between them. The CDR3 is 18 residues long. The CDR3 loop is CASSQPTRTPYSKNIQYF. For the CDR3, the DNA is TGCGCCAGCAGCCAACCTACCAGGACCCCTTATTCCAAAAACATTCAGTACTTC.

The gene calls are TRBV12-3 or TRBV12-4 and TRBJ2-2, with TRBD1 as a possible D gene (5 bases). CDR3 length equals 12 residues. V lost 1 base and J lost 13, with 10 bases in between. CDR3 DNA: TGTGCCAGCAGTTTAGGAAACACAGGGCTGTTTTTT. This sequence encodes CASSLGNTGLFF.

This clonotype was seen only a few times. V and J are TRBV7-2 and TRBJ2-3; TRBD2 agrees at 13 bases. Germline CDR1 reads SGHTA; CDR2 reads FQGNSA. J was trimmed by 5 bases and V by 5 bases; bases with no gene match: 13. The CDR3 is 18 residues long. CDR3 coding DNA: TGTGCCAGCAGCCACTTCAGGACTAGCGGGAGTAATAAAGATACGCAGTATTTT. Residues: CASSHFRTSGSNKDTQYF. Supplemented by reference TRBV7-2 and TRBJ2-3, the full variable domain reads GAGVSQSPSNKVTEKGKDVELRCDPISGHTALYWYRQSLGQGLEFLIYFQGNSAPDKSGLPSDRFSAERTGGSVSTLTIQRTQQEDSAVYLCASSHFRTSGSNKDTQYFGPGTRLTVL.

V and J are TRBV20-1 and TRBJ2-4; 7 positions match TRBD2. This CDR3 region has 15 residues. V was pared by 3 bases and J by 0 bases, with 5 bases of the junction left unmatched. CDR1 is DFQATT and CDR2 is SNEGSKA in the germline V gene (reference sequence). CDR3: CSASLAGAAKNIQYF. The CDR3 DNA follows: TGCAGTGCTAGTCTGGCGGGAGCAGCCAAAAACATTCAGTACTTC.

V usage is TRBV20-1 and J usage is TRBJ2-3; 10 nucleotides agree with TRBD2. CDR1 is DFQATT and CDR2 is SNEGSKA in the germline V gene (reference sequence). This CDR3 is 16 amino acids long. With V trimmed by 3 bases and J by 4 bases, 10 bases remained unmatched. The CDR3 protein is CSASSPPSGSPDTQYF. Written as DNA, the CDR3 is TGCAGTGCTAGTTCCCCACCTAGCGGGAGCCCAGATACGCAGTATTTT.

The gene calls are TRBV24-1 and TRBJ2-2; the D gene is possibly TRBD1 (6 bases). In germline, CDR1 is KGHDR, CDR2 SFDVKD. This CDR3 has 15 residues. V was clipped by 5 bases and J by 8 bases, with 17 bases between them. The CDR3: CATSVGAAPIGELFF. CDR3 sequence (DNA): TGTGCCACCAGTGTGGGGGCAGCACCGATTGGGGAGCTGTTTTTT.

This clonotype has just a few counts. V usage is TRBV6-5 and J usage is TRBJ2-1, with 11 bases aligning to TRBD2. In germline, CDR1 is MNHEY, CDR2 SVGAGI. Trimming at V came to 8 bases and at J to 5 bases, leaving 5 bases not matched to a gene. The CDR3 spans 14 residues. This CDR3 is CASQTSGAHNEQFF. CDR3 DNA: TGTGCCAGCCAGACTAGCGGGGCCCACAATGAGCAGTTCTTC.

The chain links TRBV20-1 to TRBJ2-3, with a weak D call TRBD2 (6 bases). Germline lookup yields CDR1 DFQATT and CDR2 SNEGSKA (reference sequence). This CDR3 has 17 amino acids. Trimming stripped 1 base from V and 5 bases from J, with 22 bases between. The CDR3 is CSARVTPSARRGDTQYF. CDR3 DNA: TGCAGTGCTAGAGTTACACCCTCGGCTAGGCGGGGAGATACGCAGTATTTT.

The table lists this clonotype with a few counts. The chain combines TRBV7-8 with TRBJ2-1; no reliable D call. Germline V gives CDR1 SGHVS, CDR2 FQNEAQ. There are 15 residues in the CDR3. The ends were cut back, 1 base at V and 1 base at J, with 8 bases in the middle. This chain's CDR3 is CASSLDAESYNEQFF. CDR3 nucleotides: TGTGCCAGCAGCTTAGATGCTGAGTCCTACAATGAGCAGTTCTTC.

This chain's CDR3 is CASDLDIDTQYF. CDR3 coding DNA: TGTGCCAGCGACCTAGATATAGATACGCAGTATTTT. This chain connects TRBV2 to TRBJ2-3; D gene ambiguous. Trimming took off 8 bases at V and 5 bases at J, with 11 bases between the two ends. The CDR3 is 12 residues long. CDR1 and CDR2 from the germline V gene are SNHLY and FYNNEI. Full variable domain (outside the CDR3, taken from reference TRBV2 and TRBJ2-3): EPEVTQTPSHQVTQMGQEVILRCVPISNHLYFYWYRQILGQKVEFLVSFYNNEISEKSEIFDDQFSVERPDGSNFTLKIRSTKLEDSAMYFCASDLDIDTQYFGPGTRLTVL.